This T cell receptor (beta chain) emerged from a study of molecular identifiers for immune sequencing clone quantification. Study as a whole: Naive CD8 RNA (20,000 or 100,000 cells) was divided into five aliquots, with four sequenced.

From germline, CDR1 is SEHNR and CDR2 FQNEAQ (reference sequence). Between the trimmed V and J ends, which lost 8 bases and 7 bases, there was a span of 17 bases. CDR3 size: 13 residues. TCRdb independently ran MiXCR on the PCR reads; one entry per CDR3 protein. The sample has under 650,000 distinct CDR3 sequences; about 20% are singletons. The receptor comes from a human donor in good health. Some libraries in this study had Jurkat cell RNA spiked in. V gene TRBV7-9 combines with J gene TRBJ1-1; D is unclear. Sequenced material: naive CD8+ T cells from blood, with Jurkat cell RNA spiked in. Subset: FACS-sorted CD8+CD4-CCR7+CD45RA+ naive T cells. The CDR3 DNA sequence: TGTGCCAGCGAGGCTTGGGCAAGAGATGAAGCTTTCTTT. This translates into CASEAWARDEAFF. The complete variable domain, with remaining parts taken from reference TRBV7-9 and TRBJ1-1, reads DTGVSQNPRHKITKRGQNVTFRCDPISEHNRLYWYRQTLGQGPEFLTYFQNEAQLEKSRLLSDRFSAERPKGSFSTLEIQRTEQGDSAMYLCASEAWARDEAFFGQGTRLTVV.